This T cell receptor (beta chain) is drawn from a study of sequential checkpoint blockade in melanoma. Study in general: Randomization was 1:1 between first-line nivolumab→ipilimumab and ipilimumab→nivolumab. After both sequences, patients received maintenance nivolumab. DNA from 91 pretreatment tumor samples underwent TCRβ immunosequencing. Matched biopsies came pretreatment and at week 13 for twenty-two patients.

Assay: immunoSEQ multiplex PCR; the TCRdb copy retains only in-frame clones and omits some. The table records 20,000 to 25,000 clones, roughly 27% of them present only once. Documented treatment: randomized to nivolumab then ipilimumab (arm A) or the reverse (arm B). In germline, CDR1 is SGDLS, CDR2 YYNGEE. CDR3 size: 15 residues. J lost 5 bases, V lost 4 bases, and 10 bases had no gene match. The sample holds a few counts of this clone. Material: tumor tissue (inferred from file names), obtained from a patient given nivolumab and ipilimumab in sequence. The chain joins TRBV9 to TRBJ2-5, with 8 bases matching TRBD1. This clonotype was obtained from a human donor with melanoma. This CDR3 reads CASSPWTGTGETQYF. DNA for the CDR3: TGTGCCAGCAGCCCTTGGACAGGGACGGGGGAGACCCAGTACTTC.